One sample yielded the 7 T cell receptor beta chains listed below, sequenced in a study of somatic mutations in cytotoxic T cells in rheumatoid arthritis. TCRdb's table, derived via immunoSEQ multiplex PCR, lists solely in-frame clones and lacks some. The table has 20,000 to 25,000 clones, 65% to 85% seen once. The sample was CD8+ T cells sorted from blood. Receptors were obtained from an adult with rheumatoid arthritis.

The chain joins TRBV18 to TRBJ1-1; D unclear. The ends were cut back, 5 bases at V and 3 bases at J, with 4 bases in the middle. Per germline, CDR1 KGHSH and CDR2 LQKENI. The CDR3 covers 11 residues. The CDR3 loop is CASSDYTEAFF. DNA of the CDR3: TGTGCCAGCTCAGACTACACTGAAGCTTTCTTT.

The chain carries TRBV6-5 and TRBJ2-5; no firm D call. This CDR3 is 14 amino acids long. Deletions cut 4 bases from V and 2 bases from J, with 11 bases between. CDR1 MNHEY and CDR2 SVGAGI come from the germline V gene. CDR3 protein: CASSSSSFQETQYF. CDR3 bases: TGTGCCAGCAGTTCCTCGTCGTTTCAAGAGACCCAGTACTTC.

The CDR3 protein is CASSVASTSGNEQYF. CDR3 sequence (DNA): TGTGCCAGCAGCGTAGCTTCGACTAGCGGGAACGAGCAGTACTTC. This chain connects TRBV9 to TRBJ2-7; 11 nucleotides line up with TRBD2. This CDR3 contains 15 residues. V was pared by 0 bases and J by 5 bases, with 4 bases of the junction left unmatched. Germline lookup yields CDR1 SGDLS and CDR2 YYNGEE.

The chain is built from TRBV7-6 and TRBJ2-7, with TRBD1 identical over 11 bases. The CDR3 spans 15 residues. Germline lookup yields CDR1 SGHVS and CDR2 FNYEAQ. V trimming: 3 bases; J trimming: 3 bases; junction bases outside the gene matches: 4. CDR3 nucleotides: TGTGCCAGCAGCTTTCAGGGACAGGGGGTCTACGAGCAGTACTTC. Translated: CASSFQGQGVYEQYF.

The chain is built from TRBV4-1 and TRBJ2-1; D is possibly TRBD1 (6 bases). CDR3 size: 17 residues. Trimming took off 0 bases at V and 10 bases at J, with 22 bases between the two ends. The germline V gene encodes CDR1 MGHRA and CDR2 YSYEKL. CDR3 sequence (DNA): TGCGCCAGCAGCCAAGAAAGTACTAGGTCAGGGGCCGGCGAGCAGTTCTTC. Its protein product is CASSQESTRSGAGEQFF.

The chain links TRBV15 to TRBJ2-2; D call uncertain. The CDR3 consists of 13 residues. The germline V gene has CDR1 LNHNV and CDR2 YYDKDF (reference sequence). V was pared by 0 bases and J by 4 bases, with 3 bases between. In DNA, the CDR3 is TGTGCCACCAGCAGAGAGTCCACCGGGGAGCTGTTTTTT. This sequence encodes CATSRESTGELFF.

The chain carries TRBV4-3 and TRBJ2-2; D not certain. The germline CDR1 and CDR2 sequences are LGHNA and YSLEER. The ends were cut back, 4 bases at V and 3 bases at J, with 9 bases in the middle. This CDR3 spans 14 amino acids. CDR3 sequence: CASSLAGDTGELFF. In nucleotides, the CDR3 is TGCGCCAGCAGCCTCGCTGGCGACACCGGGGAGCTGTTTTTT.